These 9 T cell receptor beta chains were all obtained from the same sample, sequenced in a study of cytomegalovirus exposure and HLA in healthy donors. Both 60 Vbeta primers and 13 Jbeta primers went into the PCR. Sequenced by immunoSEQ multiplex PCR; TCRdb stores in-frame clones only, minus some. This table holds some 84,000 clones. Sequencing was done on a sample of PBMCs. The receptors here all came from a man aged 45 to 65 in good health and CMV-seronegative.

The gene calls are TRBV28 and TRBJ1-1; 7 bases are a match to TRBD1. The length of the CDR3 is 14 residues. Germline trimming cut 3 bases from V and 1 base from J; bases unmatched to any gene: 2. Germline assignment: CDR1 MDHEN and CDR2 SYDVKM. The CDR3 loop reads CASSLAGGNTEAFF. The CDR3 DNA reads TGTGCCAGCAGTTTGGCAGGGGGGAACACTGAAGCTTTCTTT. The complete variable domain, with remaining parts taken from reference TRBV28 and TRBJ1-1, reads DVKVTQSSRYLVKRTGEKVFLECVQDMDHENMFWYRQDPGLGLRLIYFSYDVKMKEKGDIPEGYSVSREKKERFSLILESASTNQTSMYLCASSLAGGNTEAFFGQGTRLTVV.

The chain joins TRBV5-6 to TRBJ2-7; the D gene is possibly TRBD1 (6 bases). The germline gives CDR1 SGHDT, CDR2 YYEEEE. V lost 3 bases and J 4 bases, leaving 26 bases between the germline ends. The CDR3 totals 18 residues. CDR3 loop: CASSSPLWDTASFYEQYF. The CDR3 DNA is TGTGCCAGCAGCTCACCCCTTTGGGACACCGCCTCCTTTTACGAGCAGTACTTC. Looking up the rest from reference TRBV5-6 and TRBJ2-7 gives the full variable domain: DAGVTQSPTHLIKTRGQQVTLRCSPKSGHDTVSWYQQALGQGPQFIFQYYEEEERQRGNFPDRFSGHQFPNYSSELNVNALLLGDSALYLCASSSPLWDTASFYEQYFGPGTRLTVT.

The gene calls are TRBV18 and TRBJ1-2; the match to TRBD1 covers 9 bases. V trimming: 6 bases; J trimming: 8 bases; junction bases outside the gene matches: 7. The germline gives CDR1 KGHSH, CDR2 LQKENI. CDR3 length: 13 amino acids. The CDR3, as DNA: TGTGCCAGCTCCCGGGACAGGGAAGAGGGCTACACCTTC. It yields the protein CASSRDREEGYTF. The complete variable domain, with remaining parts taken from reference TRBV18 and TRBJ1-2, reads NAGVMQNPRHLVRRRGQEARLRCSPMKGHSHVYWYRQLPEEGLKFMVYLQKENIIDESGMPKERFSAEFPKEGPSILRIQQVVRGDSAAYFCASSRDREEGYTFGSGTRLTVV.

The rearrangement joins TRBV2 to TRBJ1-4; D might be TRBD1 (6 bases). Germline CDR1 SNHLY, CDR2 FYNNEI. Trimming left V 7 bases short and J 4 bases short, with 10 bases between. This CDR3 is 13 amino acids long. The CDR3 DNA is TGTGCCAGCAATGACAGGATTAATGAAAAACTGTTTTTT. This gives the protein CASNDRINEKLFF.

The chain uses TRBV2 and TRBJ2-7, with D tentatively TRBD1 (6 bases). The CDR3 length is 14 residues. Trimming removed 4 bases at V and 0 bases at J, with 10 bases between. Looked up from germline, CDR1 is SNHLY and CDR2 is FYNNEI. This CDR3 is CASSGQVSSYEQYF. CDR3 coding DNA: TGTGCCAGCAGTGGACAGGTTAGCTCCTACGAGCAGTACTTC.

The chain joins TRBV7-6 to TRBJ1-4; 7 positions agree with TRBD1. The CDR3 sequence is 14 residues long. Germline trimming cut 5 bases from V and 7 bases from J; bases unmatched to any gene: 7. Germline CDR1 and CDR2: SGHVS and FNYEAQ. The CDR3 sequence is CASSPGQTGEKLFF. CDR3 bases: TGTGCCAGCAGCCCGGGACAGACCGGTGAAAAACTGTTTTTT.

The genes are TRBV28 and TRBJ1-1, with a tentative D call TRBD1 (5 bases). V was shortened by 2 bases and J by 5 bases, with 12 bases between the two germline ends. This CDR3 is 14 amino acids long. Per germline, CDR1 MDHEN and CDR2 SYDVKM. CDR3 bases: TGTGCCAGCAGTTTAGGGGGAGGATGGACTGAAGCTTTCTTT. It encodes CASSLGGGWTEAFF.

The chain uses TRBV2 and TRBJ2-7; 7 nucleotides line up with TRBD1. V lost 7 bases to trimming and J lost 7 bases; unmatched junction nucleotides: 4. Germline loops: CDR1 SNHLY, CDR2 FYNNEI. CDR3 size: 11 residues. CDR3 sequence: CASTRGREQYF. CDR3 nucleotide sequence: TGTGCCAGCACAAGGGGGCGAGAGCAGTACTTC. Supplemented by reference TRBV2 and TRBJ2-7, the full variable domain reads EPEVTQTPSHQVTQMGQEVILRCVPISNHLYFYWYRQILGQKVEFLVSFYNNEISEKSEIFDDQFSVERPDGSNFTLKIRSTKLEDSAMYFCASTRGREQYFGPGTRLTVT.

The V gene is TRBV6-5, the J gene TRBJ1-6; 7 bases agree with TRBD1. Trimming removed 6 bases from V and 8 bases from J; junction bases left unmatched: 7. The CDR3 is 14 amino acids. Germline loops: CDR1 MNHEY, CDR2 SVGAGI. DNA for the CDR3: TGTGCCAGCAGCCGCGACAGGGTTGATTCACCCCTCCACTTT. This codes for CASSRDRVDSPLHF.